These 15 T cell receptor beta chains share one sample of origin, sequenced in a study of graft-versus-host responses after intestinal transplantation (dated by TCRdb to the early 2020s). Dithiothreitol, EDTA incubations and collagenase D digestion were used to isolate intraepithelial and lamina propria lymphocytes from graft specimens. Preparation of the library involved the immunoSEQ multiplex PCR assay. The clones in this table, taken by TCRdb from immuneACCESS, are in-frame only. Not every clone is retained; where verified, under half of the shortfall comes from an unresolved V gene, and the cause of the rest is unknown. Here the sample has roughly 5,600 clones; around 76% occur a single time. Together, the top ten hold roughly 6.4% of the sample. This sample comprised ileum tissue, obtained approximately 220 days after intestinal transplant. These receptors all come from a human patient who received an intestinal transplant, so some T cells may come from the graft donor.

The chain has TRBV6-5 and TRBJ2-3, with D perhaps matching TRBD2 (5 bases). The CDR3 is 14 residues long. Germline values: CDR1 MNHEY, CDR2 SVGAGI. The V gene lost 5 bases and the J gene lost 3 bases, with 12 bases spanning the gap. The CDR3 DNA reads TGTGCCAGCAGTGATCTAGCAAGAACAGATACGCAGTATTTT. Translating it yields CASSDLARTDTQYF.

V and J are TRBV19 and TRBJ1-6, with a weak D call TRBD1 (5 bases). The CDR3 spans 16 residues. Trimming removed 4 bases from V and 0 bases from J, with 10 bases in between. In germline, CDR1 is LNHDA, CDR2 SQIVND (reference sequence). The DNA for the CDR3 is TGTGCCAGTAGTAATCGGGGCCGCTCCTATAATTCACCCCTCCACTTT. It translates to CASSNRGRSYNSPLHF.

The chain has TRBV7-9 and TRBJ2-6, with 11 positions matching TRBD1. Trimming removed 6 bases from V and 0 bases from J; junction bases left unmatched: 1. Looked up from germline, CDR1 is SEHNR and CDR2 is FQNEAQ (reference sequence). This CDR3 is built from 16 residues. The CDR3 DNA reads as TGTGCCAGCAGGGGGACAGGGGGCTCTGGGGCCAACGTCCTGACTTTC. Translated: CASRGTGGSGANVLTF.

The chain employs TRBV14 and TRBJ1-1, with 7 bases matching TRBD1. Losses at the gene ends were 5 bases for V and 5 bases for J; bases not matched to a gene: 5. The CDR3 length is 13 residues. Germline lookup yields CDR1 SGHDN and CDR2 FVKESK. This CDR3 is CASSGDRVTEAFF. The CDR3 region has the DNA TGTGCCAGCAGCGGAGACAGGGTGACTGAAGCTTTCTTT.

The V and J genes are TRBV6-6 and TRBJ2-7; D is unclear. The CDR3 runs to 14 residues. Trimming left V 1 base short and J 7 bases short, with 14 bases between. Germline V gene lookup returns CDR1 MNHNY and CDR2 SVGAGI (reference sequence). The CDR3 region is CASSYFFNSEEQYF. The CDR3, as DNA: TGTGCCAGCAGTTACTTCTTCAACTCGGAGGAGCAGTACTTC.

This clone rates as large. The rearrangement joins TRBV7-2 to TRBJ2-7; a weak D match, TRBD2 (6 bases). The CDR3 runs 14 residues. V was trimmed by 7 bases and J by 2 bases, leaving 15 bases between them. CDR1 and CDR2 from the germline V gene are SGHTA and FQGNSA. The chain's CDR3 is CASTWRGGPYEQYF. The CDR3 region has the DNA TGTGCCAGCACCTGGAGGGGAGGTCCCTACGAGCAGTACTTC.

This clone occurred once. CDR3 DNA sequence: TGTGCCAGCAGCCAGGGGGGTGGCTACACCTTC. The encoded protein is CASSQGGGYTF. The rearrangement links TRBV11-2 to TRBJ1-2, with 7 bases matching TRBD1. V lost 5 bases and J lost 7; bases outside the gene matches: 1. This CDR3 spans 11 amino acids. Germline V gene sequence: CDR1 SGHAT, CDR2 FQNNGV.

CDR3 in DNA: TGCGCCAGCAGCTTGGACACCTACGAGCAGTACTTC. Residues: CASSLDTYEQYF. The chain couples TRBV5-1 to TRBJ2-7; D not resolved. Per germline, CDR1 SGHRS and CDR2 YFSETQ. There are 12 residues in the CDR3. Trimming pared 0 bases from V and 2 bases from J, leaving 3 bases between.

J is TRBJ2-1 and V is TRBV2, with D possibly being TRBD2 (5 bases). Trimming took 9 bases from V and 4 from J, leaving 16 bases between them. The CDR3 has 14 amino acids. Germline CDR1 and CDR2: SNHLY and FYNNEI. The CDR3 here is CASSVSSHYNEQFF. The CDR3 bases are TGTGCCAGTTCCGTGTCTAGCCATTACAATGAGCAGTTCTTC.

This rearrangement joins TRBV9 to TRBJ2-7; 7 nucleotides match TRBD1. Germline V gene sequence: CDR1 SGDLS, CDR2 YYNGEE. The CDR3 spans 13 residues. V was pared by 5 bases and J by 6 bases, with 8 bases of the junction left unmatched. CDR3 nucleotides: TGTGCCAGCAGTGAGCTTCACAGGGGCGAGCAGTACTTC. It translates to CASSELHRGEQYF.

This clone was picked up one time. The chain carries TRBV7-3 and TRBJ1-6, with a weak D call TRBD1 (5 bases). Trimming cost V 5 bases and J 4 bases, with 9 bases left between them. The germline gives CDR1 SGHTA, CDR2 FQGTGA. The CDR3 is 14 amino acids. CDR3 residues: CASSLQAYNSPLHF. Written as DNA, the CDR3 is TGTGCCAGCAGCCTACAGGCATATAATTCACCCCTCCACTTT.

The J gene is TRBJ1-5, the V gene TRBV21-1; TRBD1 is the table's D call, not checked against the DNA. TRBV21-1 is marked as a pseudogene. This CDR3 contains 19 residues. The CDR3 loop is CASSKETGNSCLDNPPQHF. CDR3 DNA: TGTGCCAGCAGCAAAGAAACAGGGAACTCTTGTTTGGATAATCCGCCCCAGCATTTT.

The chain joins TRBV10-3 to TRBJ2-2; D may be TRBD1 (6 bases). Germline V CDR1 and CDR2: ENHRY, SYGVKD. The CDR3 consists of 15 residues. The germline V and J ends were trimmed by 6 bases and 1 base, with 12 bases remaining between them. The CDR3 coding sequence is TGTGCCATCAGGCCCCGGGACAAGAACACCGGGGAGCTGTTTTTT. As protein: CAIRPRDKNTGELFF.

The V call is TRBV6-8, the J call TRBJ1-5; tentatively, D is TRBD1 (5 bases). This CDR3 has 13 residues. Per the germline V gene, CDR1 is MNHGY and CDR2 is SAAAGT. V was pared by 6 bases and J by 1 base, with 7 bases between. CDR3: CASSQGSNQPQHF. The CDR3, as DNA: TGTGCCAGCAGCCAGGGAAGCAATCAGCCCCAGCATTTT.

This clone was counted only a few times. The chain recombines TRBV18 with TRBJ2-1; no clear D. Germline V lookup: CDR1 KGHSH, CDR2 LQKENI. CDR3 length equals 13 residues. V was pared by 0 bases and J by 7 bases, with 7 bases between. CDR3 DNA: TGTGCCAGCTCACCACCGTCAAGGAATGAGCAGTTCTTC. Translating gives CASSPPSRNEQFF.